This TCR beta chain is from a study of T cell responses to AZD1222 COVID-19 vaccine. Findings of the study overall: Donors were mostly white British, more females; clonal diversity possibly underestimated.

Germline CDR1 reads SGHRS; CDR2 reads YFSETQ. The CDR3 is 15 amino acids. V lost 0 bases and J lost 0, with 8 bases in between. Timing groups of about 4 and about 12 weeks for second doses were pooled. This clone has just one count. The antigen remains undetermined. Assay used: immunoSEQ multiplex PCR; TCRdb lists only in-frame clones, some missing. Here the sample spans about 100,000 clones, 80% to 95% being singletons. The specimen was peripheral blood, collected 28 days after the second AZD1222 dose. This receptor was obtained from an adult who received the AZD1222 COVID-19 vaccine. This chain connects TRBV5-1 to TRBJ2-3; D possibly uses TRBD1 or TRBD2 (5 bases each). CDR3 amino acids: CASSLAGASTDTQYF. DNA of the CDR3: TGCGCCAGCAGCTTGGCCGGGGCTAGCACAGATACGCAGTATTTT.